This paragraph covers one TCR beta chain sequence. This specimen comes from a study of blood T cell repertoires in COVID-19. The CDR3 has 13 amino acids. The ends were cut back, 6 bases at V and 6 bases at J, with 12 bases in the middle. Germline V gene lookup returns CDR1 MNHNY and CDR2 SVGAGI (reference sequence). The protocol was immunoSEQ multiplex PCR, while the TCRdb copy is restricted to in-frame clones and leaves out a portion. The sample has under 75,000 clones, about 73% seen once. The clonotype was recovered from a man aged 60 to 69 with acute or convalescent COVID-19. Sequencing was carried out using peripheral blood. V and J are TRBV6-6 and TRBJ1-5; a weak D match, TRBD1 (6 bases). CDR3 in DNA: TGTGCCAGCAGAACCACAGGGAGTCAGCCCCAGCATTTT. Its protein is CASRTTGSQPQHF.